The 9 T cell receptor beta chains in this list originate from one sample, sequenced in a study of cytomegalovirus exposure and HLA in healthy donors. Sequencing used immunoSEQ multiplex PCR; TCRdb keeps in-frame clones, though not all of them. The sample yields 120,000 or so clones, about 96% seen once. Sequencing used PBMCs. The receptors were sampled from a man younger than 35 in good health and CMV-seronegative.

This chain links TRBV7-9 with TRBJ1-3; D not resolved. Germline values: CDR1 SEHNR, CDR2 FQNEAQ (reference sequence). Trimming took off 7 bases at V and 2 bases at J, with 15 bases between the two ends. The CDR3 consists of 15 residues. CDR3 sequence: CASTQDNLAGNTIYF. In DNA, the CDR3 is TGTGCCAGCACCCAAGACAATTTGGCTGGAAACACCATATATTTT.

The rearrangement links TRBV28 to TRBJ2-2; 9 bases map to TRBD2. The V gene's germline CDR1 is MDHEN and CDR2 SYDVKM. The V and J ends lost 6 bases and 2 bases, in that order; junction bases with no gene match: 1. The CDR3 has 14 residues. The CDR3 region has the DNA TGTGCCAGCAGGACTAGCGGCAACACCGGGGAGCTGTTTTTT. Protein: CASRTSGNTGELFF.

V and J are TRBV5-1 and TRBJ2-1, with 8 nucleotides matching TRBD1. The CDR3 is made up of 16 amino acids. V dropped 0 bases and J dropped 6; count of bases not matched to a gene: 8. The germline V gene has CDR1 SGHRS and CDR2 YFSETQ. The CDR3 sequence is CASSLGGTGPANEQFF. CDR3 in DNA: TGCGCCAGCAGCTTGGGCGGGACAGGTCCAGCCAATGAGCAGTTCTTC. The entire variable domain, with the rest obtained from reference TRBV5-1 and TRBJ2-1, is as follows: KAGVTQTPRYLIKTRGQQVTLSCSPISGHRSVSWYQQTPGQGLQFLFEYFSETQRNKGNFPGRFSGRQFSNSRSEMNVSTLELGDSALYLCASSLGGTGPANEQFFGPGTRLTVL.

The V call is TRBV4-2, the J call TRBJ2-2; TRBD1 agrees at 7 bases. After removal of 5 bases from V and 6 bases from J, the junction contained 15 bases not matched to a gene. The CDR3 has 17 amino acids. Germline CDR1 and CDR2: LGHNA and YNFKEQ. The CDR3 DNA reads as TGTGCCAGCAGCAACCAGGGGGTTGGGGTAGGCGCCGGGGAGCTGTTTTTT. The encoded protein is CASSNQGVGVGAGELFF.

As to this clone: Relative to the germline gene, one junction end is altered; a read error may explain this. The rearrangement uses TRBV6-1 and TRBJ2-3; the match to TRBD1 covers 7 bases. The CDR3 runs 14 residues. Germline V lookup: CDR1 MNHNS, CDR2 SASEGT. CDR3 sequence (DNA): TGTGCCAGCAGGGAAGACAGGGACACAGATACGCAGTATTTT. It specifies CASREDRDTDTQYF.

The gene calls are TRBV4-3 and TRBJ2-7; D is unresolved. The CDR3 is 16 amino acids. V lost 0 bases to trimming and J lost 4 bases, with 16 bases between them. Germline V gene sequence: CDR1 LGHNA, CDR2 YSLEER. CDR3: CASSQDFLDGAYEQYF. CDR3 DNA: TGCGCCAGCAGCCAAGATTTTCTAGACGGAGCGTACGAGCAGTACTTC.

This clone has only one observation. The CDR3 DNA sequence: TGCAGCGGGGTGGGAGGGCAAGAGACCCAGTACTTC. Translated: CSGVGGQETQYF. This chain uses TRBV29-1 with TRBJ2-5; 7 nucleotides agree with TRBD2. V shed 7 bases and J 2 bases; nucleotides not matched to a gene: 4. Germline CDR1 is SQVTM and CDR2 is ANQGSEA. There are 12 residues in the CDR3. Full variable domain (missing parts from reference TRBV29-1 and TRBJ2-5): SAVISQKPSRDICQRGTSLTIQCQVDSQVTMMFWYRQQPGQSLTLIATANQGSEATYESGFVIDKFPISRPNLTFSTLTVSNMSPEDSSIYLCSGVGGQETQYFGPGTRLLVL.

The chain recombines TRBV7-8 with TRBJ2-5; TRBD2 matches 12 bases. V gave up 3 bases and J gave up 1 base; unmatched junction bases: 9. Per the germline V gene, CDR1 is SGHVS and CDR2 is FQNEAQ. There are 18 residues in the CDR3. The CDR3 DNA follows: TGTGCCAGCAGCTTCACAGTACCGGGACTAGCGGGCCAAGAGACCCAGTACTTC. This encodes CASSFTVPGLAGQETQYF.

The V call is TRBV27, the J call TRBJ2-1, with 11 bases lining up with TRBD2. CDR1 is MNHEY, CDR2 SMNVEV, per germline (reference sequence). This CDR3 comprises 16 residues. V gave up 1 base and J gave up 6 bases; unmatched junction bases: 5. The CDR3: CASSLLLAGAPNEQFF. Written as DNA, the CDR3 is TGTGCCAGCAGTTTATTACTAGCGGGAGCCCCCAATGAGCAGTTCTTC.